Listed here are 10 T cell receptor beta chains from one sample, sequenced in a study of cytomegalovirus exposure and HLA in healthy donors. In the PCR, 60 Vbeta and 13 Jbeta primers were used. The method was immunoSEQ multiplex PCR; TCRdb's version includes in-frame clones alone and lacks a portion of them. Of about 180,000 clones in the sample, 70% to 85% were seen once. The sample was PBMCs. Receptors were obtained from a woman aged 60-75 years in good health and CMV-seropositive.

The chain has TRBV6-6 and TRBJ2-7; 7 nucleotides align to TRBD1. This CDR3 comprises 13 residues. V trimming: 4 bases; J trimming: 2 bases; junction bases outside the gene matches: 2. In germline, CDR1 is MNHNY, CDR2 SVGAGI (reference sequence). CDR3 sequence: CASSSTGAYEQYF. For the CDR3, the DNA is TGTGCCAGCAGTTCCACAGGGGCCTACGAGCAGTACTTC.

V is TRBV4-1 and J is TRBJ2-2; D gene unclear. V was clipped by 7 bases and J by 7 bases, with 16 bases between them. CDR3 length: 14 amino acids. Germline CDR1 and CDR2: MGHRA and YSYEKL. The CDR3 nucleotides are TGCGCCAGCAACCCCCTCCCCCTAAGCGGGGAGCTGTTTTTT. It translates to CASNPLPLSGELFF.

J is TRBJ1-1 and V is TRBV7-9; 7 bases map to TRBD1. CDR1 SEHNR and CDR2 FQNEAQ come from the germline V gene (reference sequence). This CDR3 comprises 14 residues. After removal of 5 bases from V and 1 base from J, the junction contained 4 bases not matched to a gene. The CDR3 spells CASSRGTANTEAFF. DNA for the CDR3: TGTGCCAGCAGCCGTGGGACAGCGAACACTGAAGCTTTCTTT.

About this clone: Within the sample, other DNA sequences also encode this same CDR3. The V call is TRBV6-1, the J call TRBJ1-3; D remains ambiguous. CDR1 is MNHNS, CDR2 SASEGT, per germline. There are 12 residues in the CDR3. The V end was cut by 8 bases, the J end by 4 bases, with 9 bases between. The CDR3 spells CASSDSGNTIYF. Here the CDR3 DNA reads TGTGCCAGCTCGGATAGCGGAAACACCATATATTTT.

The chain carries TRBV11-2 and TRBJ1-6, with a weak D call TRBD1 (6 bases). Trimming took off 4 bases at V and 4 bases at J, with 11 bases between the two ends. The germline gives CDR1 SGHAT, CDR2 FQNNGV. This CDR3 region has 15 residues. The chain's CDR3 is CASSSGTHYNSPLHF. DNA for the CDR3: TGTGCCAGCAGCTCCGGGACACATTATAATTCACCCCTCCACTTT.

This chain joins TRBV28 and TRBJ2-7; 7 bases are shared with TRBD2. The CDR3 covers 17 residues. Trimming at V came to 5 bases and at J to 3 bases, leaving 16 bases not matched to a gene. The germline gives CDR1 MDHEN, CDR2 SYDVKM. This chain's CDR3 is CASSPSGRGGRVYEQYF. The CDR3 bases are TGTGCCAGCAGTCCCTCGGGGAGGGGCGGGCGAGTCTACGAGCAGTACTTC.

CDR3 DNA: TGTGCCAGCAGCGTAATGGGGGGGCCGGGGCAAGAGACCCAGTACTTC. Amino acids: CASSVMGGPGQETQYF. The chain employs TRBV9 and TRBJ2-5; maybe TRBD2 (7 bases). CDR3 length: 16 residues. V lost 1 base to trimming and J lost 2 bases, with 15 bases between them. Germline assignment: CDR1 SGDLS and CDR2 YYNGEE.

J is TRBJ2-6 and V is TRBV4-1; D gene uncertain. The CDR3 totals 16 residues. The V gene lost 1 base and the J gene lost 3 bases, with 10 bases spanning the gap. Germline V lookup: CDR1 MGHRA, CDR2 YSYEKL. The CDR3 spells CASSQGFGDGANVLTF. DNA of the CDR3: TGCGCCAGCAGCCAAGGGTTCGGAGATGGGGCCAACGTCCTGACTTTC.

This rearrangement joins TRBV11-3 to TRBJ2-7, with 7 bases matching TRBD1. This CDR3 is built from 14 residues. The V and J ends lost 1 base and 2 bases, in that order; junction bases with no gene match: 2. From germline, CDR1 is SGHNT and CDR2 YENEEA. CDR3 nucleotide sequence: TGTGCCAGCAGCTTAGCCGGGACAGCCTACGAGCAGTACTTC. Protein: CASSLAGTAYEQYF.

The CDR3 DNA reads TGTGCCAGCAGTGTTACAGGGGCGTCTGGAAACACCATATATTTT. It is translated as CASSVTGASGNTIYF. V and J are TRBV7-9 and TRBJ1-3, with TRBD1 matching over 7 bases. The germline CDR1 and CDR2 sequences are SEHNR and FQNEAQ (reference sequence). CDR3 length: 15 residues. V gave up 6 bases and J gave up 1 base; unmatched junction bases: 6.